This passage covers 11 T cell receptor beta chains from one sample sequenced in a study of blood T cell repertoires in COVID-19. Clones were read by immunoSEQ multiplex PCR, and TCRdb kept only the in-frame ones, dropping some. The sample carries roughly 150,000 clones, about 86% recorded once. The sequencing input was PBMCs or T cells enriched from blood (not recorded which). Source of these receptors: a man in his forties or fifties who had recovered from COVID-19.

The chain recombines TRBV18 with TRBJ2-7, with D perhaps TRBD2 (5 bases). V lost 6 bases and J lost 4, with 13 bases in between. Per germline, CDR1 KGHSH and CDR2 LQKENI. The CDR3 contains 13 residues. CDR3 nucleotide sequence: TGTGCCAGCTCGGCTGGGAGCGAGTACGAGCAGTACTTC. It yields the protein CASSAGSEYEQYF.

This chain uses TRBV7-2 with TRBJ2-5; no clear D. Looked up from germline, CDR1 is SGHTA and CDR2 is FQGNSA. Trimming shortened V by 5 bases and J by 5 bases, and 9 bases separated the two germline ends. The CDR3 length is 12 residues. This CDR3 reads CASSLRFETQYF. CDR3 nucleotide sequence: TGTGCCAGCAGCCTGCGTTTTGAGACCCAGTACTTC.

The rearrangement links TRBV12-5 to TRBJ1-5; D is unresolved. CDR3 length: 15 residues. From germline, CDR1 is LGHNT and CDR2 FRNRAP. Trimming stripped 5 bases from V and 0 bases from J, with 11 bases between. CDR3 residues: CASGPGYYSNQPQHF. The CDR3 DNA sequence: TGTGCTAGTGGTCCCGGGTATTATAGCAATCAGCCCCAGCATTTT.

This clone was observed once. The DNA for the CDR3 is TGTGCCACCAGCAAACAGGGAAGCAATCAGCCCCAGCATTTT. It specifies CATSKQGSNQPQHF. The V and J genes are TRBV15 and TRBJ1-5; tentatively, D is TRBD1 (6 bases). This CDR3 is 14 amino acids long. CDR1 is LNHNV and CDR2 is YYDKDF in the germline V gene (reference sequence). Between the trimmed V and J ends, which lost 4 bases and 1 base, there was a span of 8 bases.

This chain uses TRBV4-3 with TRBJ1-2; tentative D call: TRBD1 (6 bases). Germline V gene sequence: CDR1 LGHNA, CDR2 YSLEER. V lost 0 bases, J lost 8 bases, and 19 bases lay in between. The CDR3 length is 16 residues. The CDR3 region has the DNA TGCGCCAGCAGCCAAGACTACAGGGTGGGGACCAAGGGCTACACCTTC. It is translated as CASSQDYRVGTKGYTF.

The DNA for the CDR3 is TGTGCCAGCAGTCCGACTTACAATCGGGACAATGAGCAGTTCTTC. Its translation: CASSPTYNRDNEQFF. This rearrangement joins TRBV14 to TRBJ2-1; D unclear. V was clipped by 6 bases and J by 5 bases, with 17 bases between them. Germline assignment: CDR1 SGHDN and CDR2 FVKESK. The CDR3 consists of 15 residues. Drawing the rest from reference TRBV14 and TRBJ2-1, the complete variable domain is EAGVTQFPSHSVIEKGQTVTLRCDPISGHDNLYWYRRVMGKEIKFLLHFVKESKQDESGMPNNRFLAERTGGTYSTLKVQPAELEDSGVYFCASSPTYNRDNEQFFGPGTRLTVL.

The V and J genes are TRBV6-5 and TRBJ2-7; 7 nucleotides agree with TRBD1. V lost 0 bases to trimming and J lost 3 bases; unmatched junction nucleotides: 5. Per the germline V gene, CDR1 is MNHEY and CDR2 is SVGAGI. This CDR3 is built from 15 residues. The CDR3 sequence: CASSYSRTGGYEQYF. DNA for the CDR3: TGTGCCAGCAGTTACTCCCGGACAGGAGGCTACGAGCAGTACTTC.

The CDR3 bases are TGTGCCAGCAGCCCACTACGGAGGCGGGGGGGAGAGATTTACGAGCAGTACTTC. Translation gives CASSPLRRRGGEIYEQYF. The rearrangement links TRBV9 to TRBJ2-7; 9 bases are a match to TRBD2. Germline values: CDR1 SGDLS, CDR2 YYNGEE. Trimming at V came to 4 bases and at J to 4 bases, leaving 18 bases not matched to a gene. This CDR3 comprises 18 residues.

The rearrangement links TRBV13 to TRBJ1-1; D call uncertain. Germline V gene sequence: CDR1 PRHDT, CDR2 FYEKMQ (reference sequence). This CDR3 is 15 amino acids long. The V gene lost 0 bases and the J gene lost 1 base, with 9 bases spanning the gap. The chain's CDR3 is CASSLGPQENTEAFF. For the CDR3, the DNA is TGTGCCAGCAGCTTAGGCCCCCAGGAGAACACTGAAGCTTTCTTT.

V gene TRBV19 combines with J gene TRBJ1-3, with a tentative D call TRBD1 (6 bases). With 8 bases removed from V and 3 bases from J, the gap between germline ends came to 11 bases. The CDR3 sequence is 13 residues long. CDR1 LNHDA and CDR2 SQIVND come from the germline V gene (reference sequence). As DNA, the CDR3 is TGTGCCAGTTACAGGGCTCTTGGAAACACCATATATTTT. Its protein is CASYRALGNTIYF.

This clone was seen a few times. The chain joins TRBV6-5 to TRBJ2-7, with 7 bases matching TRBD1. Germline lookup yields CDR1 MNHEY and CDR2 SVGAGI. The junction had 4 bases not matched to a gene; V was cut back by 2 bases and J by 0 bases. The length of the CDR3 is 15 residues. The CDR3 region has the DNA TGTGCCAGCAGTTACACGACAGGGTCCTCCTACGAGCAGTACTTC. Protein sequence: CASSYTTGSSYEQYF.